This TCR beta chain comes out of a study of beta chain features in type 1 diabetes. Across the study: Cell yields, gender and age were similar in healthy donors and patients. Points from the study as a whole: Any role of HLA type in TCRB rearrangement remained unresolved here. Patients with type 1 diabetes carried fewer insertions and had more deletions at their VDJ junctions. All four CD4+ subsets from Type 1 diabetes patients carried moderately but significantly shorter TCRB CDR3s.

This clone was recorded a few times. The antigen is not known. The investigators reverse transcribed all of the isolated RNA, so they sequenced expressed TCRB transcripts. Sequenced by immunoSEQ multiplex PCR; TCRdb stores in-frame clones only, minus some. In the table there are about 740,000 clones, around an eighth of which are singletons. Trimming shortened V by 1 base and J by 16 bases, and 14 bases separated the two germline ends. Germline CDR1 and CDR2: DFQATT and SNEGSKA (reference sequence). The CDR3 contains 11 residues. This chain joins TRBV20-1 and TRBJ2-1; D unresolved. The specimen was naive CD4+ T cells from blood. This receptor was taken from a man younger than 30 with type 1 diabetes. CDR3 amino acids: CSARGSLLGFF. The CDR3, as DNA: TGCAGTGCTAGAGGTTCGCTACTGGGATTCTTC.